The 14 T cell receptor beta chains in this list originate from one sample, sequenced in a study of neoadjuvant nivolumab and ipilimumab in lung cancer. The repertoire was sequenced with immunoSEQ multiplex PCR; TCRdb's copy has only in-frame clones and lacks some. This sample has about 38,000 clones, with roughly 89% found just once. The starting material was peripheral blood, obtained before neoadjuvant nivolumab, alone or with ipilimumab. The receptors stem from an adult with non-small cell lung cancer.

The J gene is TRBJ1-5, the V gene TRBV18; a weak D match, TRBD1 (5 bases). V gave up 3 bases and J gave up 8 bases, with 17 bases separating them. CDR1 is KGHSH and CDR2 is LQKENI in the germline V gene. The CDR3 covers 15 residues. The DNA for the CDR3 is TGTGCCAGCTCACCGCCCGGAGGCCGGGACGAGCCCCAGCATTTT. It is translated as CASSPPGGRDEPQHF.

This clone was observed a few times. This chain links TRBV5-1 with TRBJ1-5; no clear D gene. V was pared by 0 bases and J by 6 bases, with 4 bases between. Germline CDR1 SGHRS, CDR2 YFSETQ. The CDR3 sequence is 12 residues long. The DNA of the CDR3 is TGCGCCAGCAGCTTGGAGGGTCAGCCCCAGCATTTT. Translation: CASSLEGQPQHF.

The chain employs TRBV7-9 and TRBJ2-1; TRBD2 might be the D (6 bases). With 3 bases removed from V and 12 bases from J, the gap between germline ends came to 9 bases. Germline CDR1 is SEHNR and CDR2 is FQNEAQ (reference sequence). This CDR3 is built from 11 residues. The CDR3 sequence: CASSFRERQFF. For the CDR3, the DNA is TGTGCCAGCAGCTTTCGGGAGAGGCAGTTCTTC.

In nucleotides, the CDR3 is TGTGCCAGCAGCCTAATGGGGGCGGGAGAGGAGTTCTTC. The encoded protein is CASSLMGAGEEFF. The chain employs TRBV9 and TRBJ2-1, with D possibly TRBD2 on 7 matching bases. Trimming stripped 4 bases from V and 14 bases from J, with 19 bases between. CDR1 SGDLS and CDR2 YYNGEE come from the germline V gene. This CDR3 is 13 amino acids long.

This chain connects TRBV5-1 to TRBJ1-2, with 7 bases aligning to TRBD1. Germline CDR1 SGHRS, CDR2 YFSETQ. Trimming took 3 bases from V and 5 from J; bases not matched to a gene: 4. The CDR3 is 13 amino acids. CDR3 amino acids: CASSSMTGYGYTF. The CDR3 region has the DNA TGCGCCAGCAGCTCGATGACAGGGTATGGCTACACCTTC.

The gene calls are TRBV7-9 and TRBJ1-4; D gene uncertain. The CDR3 loop spans 14 amino acids. The V and J ends lost 1 base and 10 bases respectively, with 13 bases between them. Germline values: CDR1 SEHNR, CDR2 FQNEAQ (reference sequence). The CDR3: CASSLDEDGGKLFF. DNA of the CDR3: TGTGCCAGCAGCTTAGACGAAGACGGAGGAAAACTGTTTTTT.

V usage is TRBV5-8 and J usage is TRBJ2-1, with unresolved D. Germline V CDR1 and CDR2: SGHTS, YDEGEE. Trimming stripped 4 bases from V and 9 bases from J, with 17 bases between. The CDR3 extends over 14 amino acids. The DNA for the CDR3 is TGTGCCAGCAGCCCCAGGATAAGACGGGTTGAGCAGTTCTTC. It translates to CASSPRIRRVEQFF.

The chain uses TRBV5-6 and TRBJ1-1; D perhaps matches TRBD1 (5 bases). V was pared by 2 bases and J by 1 base, with 12 bases between. Germline CDR1 is SGHDT and CDR2 is YYEEEE. The CDR3 is made up of 15 amino acids. The CDR3 reads CASSFTGVGNTEAFF. CDR3 in DNA: TGTGCCAGCAGCTTTACGGGGGTGGGGAACACTGAAGCTTTCTTT.

This clone was counted between two and nine times. The chain has TRBV25-1 and TRBJ1-4; the D is unclear. In germline, CDR1 is MGHDK, CDR2 SYGVNS. CDR3 size: 15 residues. With 2 bases removed from V and 8 bases from J, the gap between germline ends came to 15 bases. CDR3 loop: CASSEGPGVQEKLFF. DNA of the CDR3: TGTGCCAGCAGTGAAGGGCCGGGAGTGCAAGAAAAACTGTTTTTT.

This chain connects TRBV4-2 to TRBJ2-7; weak D call: TRBD2 (5 bases). The V gene's germline CDR1 is LGHNA and CDR2 YNFKEQ. The V end was cut by 4 bases, the J end by 0 bases, with 16 bases between. CDR3 length: 16 amino acids. The CDR3 spells CASSPSLARSSYEQYF. Here the CDR3 DNA reads TGTGCCAGCAGCCCCTCCCTAGCACGTAGCTCCTACGAGCAGTACTTC.

The chain carries TRBV11-2 and TRBJ2-7; tentative D call: TRBD2 (6 bases). CDR3 length equals 16 residues. Germline values: CDR1 SGHAT, CDR2 FQNNGV. V lost 5 bases to trimming and J lost 9 bases, with 26 bases between them. CDR3: CASSPFRRRGSGGQYF. In DNA, the CDR3 is TGTGCCAGCAGCCCATTCAGGAGGAGGGGCTCCGGAGGGCAGTACTTC.

This chain joins TRBV7-9 and TRBJ1-2; 9 bases are a match to TRBD1. The V gene end was trimmed by 4 bases and the J gene end by 8 bases; junction bases not matched to a gene: 5. Germline loops: CDR1 SEHNR, CDR2 FQNEAQ (reference sequence). The CDR3 is 13 residues long. The CDR3 protein is CASSWDRAGGYTF. DNA for the CDR3: TGTGCCAGCAGCTGGGACAGGGCTGGCGGCTACACCTTC.

The chain couples TRBV4-1 to TRBJ2-5, with D possibly being TRBD2 (6 bases). This CDR3 has 14 residues. Germline-derived CDR1 and CDR2 are MGHRA and YSYEKL. The V and J ends lost 7 bases and 5 bases respectively, with 17 bases between them. CDR3 DNA: TGCGCCAGCAAAAATCCGGGAGCACTCGAGACCCAGTACTTC. Amino acid sequence: CASKNPGALETQYF.

This CDR3 is CASSLEGAVEQYF. CDR3 in DNA: TGTGCCAGCAGCTTAGAGGGGGCGGTCGAGCAGTACTTC. V is TRBV7-9 and J is TRBJ2-7, with TRBD1 matching 7 bases. The CDR3 is 13 amino acids. The V gene end was trimmed by 1 base and the J gene end by 6 bases; junction bases not matched to a gene: 3. Germline V gene data show CDR1 as SEHNR and CDR2 as FQNEAQ (reference sequence).